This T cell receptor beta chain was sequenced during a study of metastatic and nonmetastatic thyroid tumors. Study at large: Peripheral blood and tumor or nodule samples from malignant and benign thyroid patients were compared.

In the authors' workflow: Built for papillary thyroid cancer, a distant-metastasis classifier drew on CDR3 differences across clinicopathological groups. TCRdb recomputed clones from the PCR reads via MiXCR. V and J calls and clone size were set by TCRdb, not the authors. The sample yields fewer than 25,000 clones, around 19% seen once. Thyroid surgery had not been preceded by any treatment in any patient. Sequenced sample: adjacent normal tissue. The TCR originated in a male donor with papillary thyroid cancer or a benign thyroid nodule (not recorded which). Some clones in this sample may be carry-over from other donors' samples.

CDR3 DNA: TGTGCCAGCAGCTTAGTACTAGCGGGAGGATATGAGCAGTTCTTC. This codes for CASSLVLAGGYEQFF. This chain joins TRBV7-3 and TRBJ2-1, with 12 nucleotides matching TRBD2. The J segment lost 8 bases and the V segment lost 2 bases, leaving 4 bases of the junction unmatched. This CDR3 is 15 amino acids long. CDR1 and CDR2 (germline): SGHTA, FQGTGA.